This passage covers 30 T cell receptor beta chains from one sample sequenced in a study of blood T cell repertoires in COVID-19. Profiled with immunoSEQ multiplex PCR; TCRdb holds only in-frame clones, not every one. The sample carries 250,000 to 350,000 clones, around 85% recorded once. Sequencing input: PBMCs or T cells enriched from blood (not recorded which). These receptors were taken from a woman aged 45 to 65 who had recovered from COVID-19.

V and J are TRBV9 and TRBJ1-4; D remains ambiguous. Deletions cut 4 bases from V and 8 bases from J, with 9 bases between. The CDR3 spans 12 residues. CDR1 is SGDLS and CDR2 is YYNGEE in the germline V gene. CDR3 sequence: CASSLSGEKLFF. As DNA, the CDR3 is TGTGCCAGCAGCCTCTCGGGGGAAAAACTGTTTTTT. Full variable domain (outside the CDR3, taken from reference TRBV9 and TRBJ1-4): DSGVTQTPKHLITATGQRVTLRCSPRSGDLSVYWYQQSLDQGLQFLIQYYNGEERAKGNILERFSAQQFPDLHSELNLSSLELGDSALYFCASSLSGEKLFFGSGTQLSVL.

V usage is TRBV7-8 and J usage is TRBJ1-1, with unresolved D. Germline CDR1 SGHVS, CDR2 FQNEAQ. The CDR3 is made up of 15 amino acids. Trimming removed 1 base from V and 8 bases from J, with 17 bases in between. The CDR3 DNA sequence: TGTGCCAGCAGCTTAGGTCTCGGGAGCCAGTCAGAAGCTTTCTTT. This codes for CASSLGLGSQSEAFF.

The chain links TRBV9 to TRBJ1-6; D gene unclear. The CDR3 loop spans 15 amino acids. Germline CDR1 is SGDLS and CDR2 is YYNGEE. V lost 3 bases, J lost 10 bases, and 17 bases lay in between. The chain's CDR3 is CASSGGLASNSPLHF. CDR3 bases: TGTGCCAGCAGCGGAGGGCTGGCTTCTAACTCACCCCTCCACTTT. Together with reference TRBV9 and TRBJ1-6, the CDR3 gives the full variable domain: DSGVTQTPKHLITATGQRVTLRCSPRSGDLSVYWYQQSLDQGLQFLIQYYNGEERAKGNILERFSAQQFPDLHSELNLSSLELGDSALYFCASSGGLASNSPLHFGNGTRLTVT.

J is TRBJ2-5 and V is TRBV7-6, with TRBD2 as a possible D gene (7 bases). The CDR3 sequence is 16 residues long. V gave up 1 base and J gave up 1 base, with 13 bases separating them. Germline V gives CDR1 SGHVS, CDR2 FNYEAQ. The CDR3 DNA sequence: TGTGCCAGCAGCTTAGTGGGGGGGCACACCCAAGAGACCCAGTACTTC. It is translated as CASSLVGGHTQETQYF. The full variable domain, its missing parts supplied by reference TRBV7-6 and TRBJ2-5, is GAGVSQSPRYKVTKRGQDVALRCDPISGHVSLYWYRQALGQGPEFLTYFNYEAQQDKSGLPNDRFSAERPEGSISTLTIQRTEQRDSAMYRCASSLVGGHTQETQYFGPGTRLLVL.

J is TRBJ2-1 and V is TRBV18, with D possibly matching TRBD2 (5 bases). Germline-derived CDR1 and CDR2 are KGHSH and LQKENI. V was clipped by 3 bases and J by 3 bases, with 12 bases between them. The CDR3 contains 15 residues. In DNA, the CDR3 is TGTGCCAGCTCACCCCCGAGCGGCGACTACAATGAGCAGTTCTTC. Translated, it gives CASSPPSGDYNEQFF.

This chain links TRBV18 with TRBJ1-5; D possibly corresponds to TRBD1 (6 bases). The CDR3 is made up of 15 amino acids. Per germline, CDR1 KGHSH and CDR2 LQKENI. V gave up 2 bases and J gave up 4 bases, with 12 bases separating them. CDR3 DNA sequence: TGTGCCAGCTCACCAACTACGGACAGTAATCAGCCCCAGCATTTT. It encodes CASSPTTDSNQPQHF.

This rearrangement joins TRBV14 to TRBJ2-5; D is possibly TRBD2 (7 bases). Germline CDR1 reads SGHDN; CDR2 reads FVKESK. V gave up 2 bases and J gave up 0 bases, with 16 bases separating them. The CDR3 length is 17 residues. CDR3 bases: TGTGCCAGCAGCCAAAAGACAGGACTAGACTACCAAGAGACCCAGTACTTC. This gives the protein CASSQKTGLDYQETQYF.

This clone was seen once. The chain uses TRBV12-3 or TRBV12-4 and TRBJ2-7; possible D gene TRBD2, 6 bases. Trimming stripped 6 bases from V and 6 bases from J, with 15 bases between. This CDR3 comprises 13 residues. The CDR3 reads CASSLLGGSEQYF. The CDR3 DNA sequence: TGTGCCAGCAGCCTCTTGGGGGGATCCGAGCAGTACTTC.

The chain is built from TRBV11-2 and TRBJ1-2; 8 bases map to TRBD1. J lost 7 bases, V lost 5 bases, and 18 bases had no gene match. Germline CDR1 SGHAT, CDR2 FQNNGV. The length of the CDR3 is 17 residues. Written as DNA, the CDR3 is TGTGCCAGCAGCCCGACATATCAGACAGGGGCTTATGGTGGCTACACCTTC. Residues: CASSPTYQTGAYGGYTF.

The genes are TRBV5-6 and TRBJ2-5; a possible D gene is TRBD2 (6 bases). CDR1 is SGHDT and CDR2 is YYEEEE in the germline V gene. The ends were cut back, 0 bases at V and 4 bases at J, with 10 bases in the middle. The CDR3 is 14 amino acids. The CDR3 loop reads CASSLAGRGETQYF. CDR3 in DNA: TGTGCCAGCAGCTTGGCGGGGCGGGGAGAGACCCAGTACTTC.

This rearrangement joins TRBV18 to TRBJ2-2, with a possible D match to TRBD1 (5 bases). CDR3 length equals 15 residues. CDR1 is KGHSH, CDR2 LQKENI, per germline. The V end was cut by 2 bases, the J end by 4 bases, with 11 bases between. CDR3 nucleotides: TGTGCCAGCTCACCAGGAGACAGATTCACCGGGGAGCTGTTTTTT. Its translation is CASSPGDRFTGELFF.

The chain joins TRBV11-1 to TRBJ2-5, with TRBD2 matching over 7 bases. V dropped 5 bases and J dropped 10; count of bases not matched to a gene: 13. This CDR3 has 14 amino acids. CDR1 and CDR2 from the germline V gene are SGHAT and FQDESV (reference sequence). CDR3 coding DNA: TGTGCCAGCAGCCCAGGACTAGTTCCAGATATCCAGTACTTC. Translated: CASSPGLVPDIQYF.

The chain joins TRBV7-2 to TRBJ2-1; D unclear. This CDR3 region has 16 residues. Per germline, CDR1 SGHTA and CDR2 FQGNSA. Trimming pared 3 bases from V and 0 bases from J, leaving 12 bases between. The CDR3 protein is CASSFGGGISYNEQFF. DNA of the CDR3: TGTGCCAGCAGCTTTGGTGGCGGCATCTCCTACAATGAGCAGTTCTTC.

The chain couples TRBV24-1 to TRBJ2-1; weak D call: TRBD2 (5 bases). Trimming took 3 bases from V and 0 from J, leaving 11 bases between them. CDR1 is KGHDR and CDR2 is SFDVKD in the germline V gene. The CDR3 is made up of 16 amino acids. CDR3 protein: CATSDGIAGSYNEQFF. As DNA, the CDR3 is TGTGCCACCAGTGATGGGATTGCGGGCTCCTACAATGAGCAGTTCTTC.

This chain connects TRBV25-1 to TRBJ1-2; 10 bases are a match to TRBD1. Germline V gene sequence: CDR1 MGHDK, CDR2 SYGVNS. This CDR3 region has 14 residues. The V and J ends lost 3 bases and 2 bases, in that order; junction bases with no gene match: 0. The DNA for the CDR3 is TGTGCCAGCAGTGAGGGACAGGGGAACTATGGCTACACCTTC. Its translation: CASSEGQGNYGYTF.

This clone was recorded at least ten times. V gene TRBV3-1 (or the pseudogene TRBV3-2) combines with J gene TRBJ1-2, with D possibly being TRBD1 (5 bases). CDR3 length equals 14 residues. The germline V gene encodes CDR1 LGHDT and CDR2 YNNKEL (reference sequence). Between the trimmed V and J ends, which lost 4 bases and 5 bases, there was a span of 14 bases. The CDR3 sequence is CASSPQGSLYGYTF. CDR3 nucleotides: TGTGCCAGCAGCCCTCAGGGATCCCTTTATGGCTACACCTTC.

CDR3 protein: CASSLSGGGTYEQYF. In nucleotides, the CDR3 is TGTGCCAGCAGTTTGAGCGGCGGGGGGACTTACGAGCAGTACTTC. The gene calls are TRBV27 and TRBJ2-7; 8 bases are shared with TRBD2. The germline gives CDR1 MNHEY, CDR2 SMNVEV (reference sequence). The CDR3 has 15 amino acids. V dropped 3 bases and J dropped 4; count of bases not matched to a gene: 8.

This clone was counted a few times. The chain joins TRBV28 to TRBJ2-7; TRBD1 might be the D (5 bases). CDR3 length equals 12 residues. Trimming took off 5 bases at V and 5 bases at J, with 10 bases between the two ends. Per germline, CDR1 MDHEN and CDR2 SYDVKM. The CDR3 DNA sequence: TGTGCCAGCAGTAGGACATCGGACGAGCAGTACTTC. Residues: CASSRTSDEQYF.

The chain employs TRBV5-1 and TRBJ2-7, with D tentatively TRBD1 (6 bases). Trimming pared 0 bases from V and 7 bases from J, leaving 11 bases between. From germline, CDR1 is SGHRS and CDR2 YFSETQ. The length of the CDR3 is 13 residues. DNA of the CDR3: TGCGCCAGCAGCTTGGGGCCAGGGGATGAGCAGTACTTC. This translates into CASSLGPGDEQYF.

The chain is built from TRBV14 and TRBJ1-1; D not resolved. The CDR3 has 13 residues. CDR1 is SGHDN, CDR2 FVKESK, per germline. Trimming pared 8 bases from V and 0 bases from J, leaving 10 bases between. In DNA form, the CDR3 reads TGTGCCAGCGCCCCCCACATGAACACTGAAGCTTTCTTT. As protein: CASAPHMNTEAFF.

This clone was found a few times. V is TRBV20-1 and J is TRBJ2-1; D unresolved. CDR3 length equals 10 residues. Trimming took off 5 bases at V and 9 bases at J, with 8 bases between the two ends. The germline V gene has CDR1 DFQATT and CDR2 SNEGSKA (reference sequence). The CDR3 sequence is CSAPQAEQFF. The CDR3 DNA is TGCAGTGCTCCCCAGGCTGAGCAGTTCTTC.

J is TRBJ1-4 and V is TRBV19; D might be TRBD1 (6 bases). Trimming took 6 bases from V and 1 from J, leaving 12 bases between them. The CDR3 covers 15 residues. Germline CDR1 and CDR2: LNHDA and SQIVND (reference sequence). The CDR3 loop reads CASSPRRGTNEKLFF. The CDR3 bases are TGTGCCAGTAGCCCCCGCAGGGGAACTAATGAAAAACTGTTTTTT. The full variable domain, its missing parts supplied by reference TRBV19 and TRBJ1-4, is DGGITQSPKYLFRKEGQNVTLSCEQNLNHDAMYWYRQDPGQGLRLIYYSQIVNDFQKGDIAEGYSVSREKKESFPLTVTSAQKNPTAFYLCASSPRRGTNEKLFFGSGTQLSVL.

The V call is TRBV5-4, the J call TRBJ1-2, with 7 bases aligning to TRBD1. Per germline, CDR1 SGHNT and CDR2 YYREEE (reference sequence). With 3 bases clipped from V and 5 bases from J, the junction kept 7 bases outside the gene matches. CDR3 size: 14 residues. The CDR3 reads CASSYRTGLYGYTF. CDR3 nucleotide sequence: TGTGCCAGCAGCTATAGGACAGGTTTATATGGCTACACCTTC.

V and J are TRBV30 and TRBJ1-2, with D perhaps TRBD1 (5 bases). Germline-derived CDR1 and CDR2 are GTSNPN and SVGIG (reference sequence). V lost 8 bases and J lost 4, with 20 bases in between. The CDR3 extends over 14 amino acids. Here the CDR3 DNA reads TGTGCCGTGTCCGGCGGGACGGAGGGCTATGGCTACACCTTC. It specifies CAVSGGTEGYGYTF.

V usage is TRBV15 and J usage is TRBJ2-7; possible D gene TRBD1, 6 bases. Trimming shortened V by 0 bases and J by 12 bases, and 12 bases separated the two germline ends. Germline-derived CDR1 and CDR2 are LNHNV and YYDKDF (reference sequence). The CDR3 is 12 amino acids. CDR3 region: CATSREWGRRYF. CDR3 in DNA: TGTGCCACCAGCAGAGAATGGGGGCGACGGTACTTC.

This sequence joins TRBV5-1 and TRBJ1-2, with a tentative D call TRBD1 (6 bases). Germline-derived CDR1 and CDR2 are SGHRS and YFSETQ. CDR3 length: 11 residues. V lost 0 bases, J lost 14 bases, and 11 bases lay in between. CDR3 loop: CASSLGDIWTF. Written as DNA, the CDR3 is TGCGCCAGCAGCTTGGGGGACATATGGACCTTC.

The chain combines TRBV20-1 with TRBJ2-7; D is ambiguous. V was pared by 3 bases and J by 2 bases, with 5 bases between. From germline, CDR1 is DFQATT and CDR2 SNEGSKA (reference sequence). CDR3 length: 11 amino acids. Here the CDR3 DNA reads TGCAGTGCTAGCCCGGCCTACGAGCAGTACTTC. Residues: CSASPAYEQYF.

Only one count was recorded for this clone. V is TRBV27 and J is TRBJ1-5; 11 bases fit TRBD1. The CDR3 spans 15 residues. Trimming took 6 bases from V and 4 from J; bases not matched to a gene: 5. CDR1 and CDR2 (germline): MNHEY, SMNVEV (reference sequence). CDR3 sequence: CASRRGTGGNQPQHF. The CDR3 DNA follows: TGTGCCAGCAGAAGAGGGACAGGGGGAAATCAGCCCCAGCATTTT.

The chain combines TRBV7-8 with TRBJ2-1; 8 bases fit TRBD2. The ends lost 5 bases at V and 7 bases at J; junction bases unmatched: 7. The CDR3 loop spans 14 amino acids. Germline loops: CDR1 SGHVS, CDR2 FQNEAQ. DNA of the CDR3: TGTGCCAGCAGCGCCCAGCGGGAGTTGAATGAGCAGTTCTTC. Protein product: CASSAQRELNEQFF.

This clone has only one observation. The chain couples TRBV5-6 to TRBJ1-1; 8 bases agree with TRBD1. From germline, CDR1 is SGHDT and CDR2 YYEEEE. This CDR3 has 14 amino acids. V shed 2 bases, J shed 4 bases, and the junction held 4 bases outside the gene matches. The CDR3 is CASSFSQGGTEAFF. The CDR3 DNA reads as TGTGCCAGCAGCTTCTCACAGGGGGGCACTGAAGCTTTCTTT.